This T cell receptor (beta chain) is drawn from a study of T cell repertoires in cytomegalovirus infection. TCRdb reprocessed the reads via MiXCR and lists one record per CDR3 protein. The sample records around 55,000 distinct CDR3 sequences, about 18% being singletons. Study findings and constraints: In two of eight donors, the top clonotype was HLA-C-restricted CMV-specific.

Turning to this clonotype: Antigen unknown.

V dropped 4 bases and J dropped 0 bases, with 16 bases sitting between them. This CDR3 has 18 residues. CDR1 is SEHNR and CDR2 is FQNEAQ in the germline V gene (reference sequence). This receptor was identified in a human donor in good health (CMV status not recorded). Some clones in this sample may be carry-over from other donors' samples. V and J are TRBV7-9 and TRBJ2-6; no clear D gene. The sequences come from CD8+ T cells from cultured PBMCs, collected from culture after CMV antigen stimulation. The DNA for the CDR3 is TGTGCCAGCAGCTCCTTTAAACCTATGGGCTCTGGGGCCAACGTCCTGACTTTC. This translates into CASSSFKPMGSGANVLTF.